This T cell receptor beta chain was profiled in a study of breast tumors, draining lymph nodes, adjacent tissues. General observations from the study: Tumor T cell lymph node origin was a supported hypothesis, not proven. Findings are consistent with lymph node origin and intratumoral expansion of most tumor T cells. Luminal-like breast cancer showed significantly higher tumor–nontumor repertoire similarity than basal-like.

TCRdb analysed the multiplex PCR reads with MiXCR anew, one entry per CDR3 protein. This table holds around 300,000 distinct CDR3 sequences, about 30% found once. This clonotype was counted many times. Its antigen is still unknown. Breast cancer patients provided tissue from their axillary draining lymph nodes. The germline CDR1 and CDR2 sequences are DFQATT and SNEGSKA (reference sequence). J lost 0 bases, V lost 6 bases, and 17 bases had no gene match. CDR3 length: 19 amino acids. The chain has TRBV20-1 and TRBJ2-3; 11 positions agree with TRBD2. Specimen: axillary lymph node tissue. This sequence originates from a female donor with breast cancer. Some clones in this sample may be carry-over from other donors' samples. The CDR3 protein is CSALTSGSPSSLSTDTQYF. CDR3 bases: TGCAGTGCCCTTACTAGCGGGAGTCCTTCCTCGTTAAGCACAGATACGCAGTATTTT.